One sample yielded the 13 T cell receptor beta chains listed below, sequenced in a study of cytomegalovirus exposure and HLA in healthy donors. Use of 60 Vbeta and 13 Jbeta primers characterized the PCR. Data came from immunoSEQ multiplex PCR; TCRdb stores just in-frame clones and leaves some out. The data hold approximately 160,000 clones, with 70% to 85% observed a single time. The sequenced material came from PBMCs. These receptor sequences come from a woman in her 30s in good health and CMV-seronegative.

The chain couples TRBV7-9 to TRBJ1-3, with D hard to call. Trimming cost V 1 base and J 1 base, with 5 bases left between them. Germline CDR1 reads SEHNR; CDR2 reads FQNEAQ (reference sequence). This CDR3 is 14 amino acids long. CDR3 sequence reads: CASSLGASGNTIYF. The DNA for the CDR3 is TGTGCCAGCAGCTTAGGGGCTTCTGGAAACACCATATATTTT.

The chain links TRBV5-1 to TRBJ1-4, with TRBD1 matching over 7 bases. From germline, CDR1 is SGHRS and CDR2 YFSETQ. This CDR3 is 15 amino acids long. J gave up 10 bases and V 4 bases, and 13 bases lay outside the gene matches. This CDR3 is CASSHRQGRDGKLFF. CDR3 bases: TGCGCCAGCAGCCACAGACAGGGCCGCGATGGAAAACTGTTTTTT.

J is TRBJ2-1 and V is TRBV9; D not resolved. V was trimmed by 0 bases and J by 7 bases, leaving 8 bases between them. The CDR3 consists of 13 residues. The germline CDR1 and CDR2 sequences are SGDLS and YYNGEE. The CDR3 loop reads CASSVDGFNEQFF. The CDR3 coding sequence is TGTGCCAGCAGCGTAGACGGGTTTAATGAGCAGTTCTTC.

The rearrangement joins TRBV19 to TRBJ1-2, with 12 positions matching TRBD1. The CDR3 is 16 amino acids. J gave up 4 bases and V 7 bases, and 10 bases lay outside the gene matches. The germline gives CDR1 LNHDA, CDR2 SQIVND (reference sequence). CDR3 loop: CASTGDRGLPFYGYTF. The CDR3 DNA sequence: TGTGCCAGTACGGGGGACAGGGGGCTCCCTTTCTATGGCTACACCTTC.

This clone was counted once. At one of its ends the junction is not consistent with the germline gene, which may arise from a read error. V and J are TRBV6-6 and TRBJ1-2; TRBD1 matches 9 bases. Germline V lookup: CDR1 MNHNY, CDR2 SVGAGI (reference sequence). The CDR3 runs to 12 residues. In DNA, the CDR3 is TGTGCCAGCAGTCCACAGGGGGCGGGCTACCCCTTC. This codes for CASSPQGAGYPF.

This clone occurred a few times. The chain combines TRBV27 with TRBJ1-4, with a weak D call TRBD1 (5 bases). V gave up 6 bases and J gave up 2 bases, with 25 bases separating them. The CDR3 covers 19 residues. CDR1 and CDR2 from the germline V gene are MNHEY and SMNVEV (reference sequence). The CDR3 is CASRRFGHPSSTTNEKLFF. The CDR3 DNA reads as TGTGCCAGCAGGCGATTCGGACACCCTTCAAGTACGACTAATGAAAAACTGTTTTTT.

The rearrangement joins TRBV28 to TRBJ1-5, with D possibly TRBD1 on 5 matching bases. CDR1 is MDHEN, CDR2 SYDVKM, per germline. The CDR3 covers 17 residues. The V and J ends lost 4 bases and 0 bases respectively, with 16 bases between them. The CDR3 DNA reads TGTGCCAGCAGTTCAGAAAAGGGGTACTATAGCAATCAGCCCCAGCATTTT. This translates into CASSSEKGYYSNQPQHF.

This chain uses TRBV5-6 with TRBJ1-2; the D gene is possibly TRBD1 (5 bases). The CDR3 extends over 16 amino acids. The germline gives CDR1 SGHDT, CDR2 YYEEEE. V was clipped by 4 bases and J by 4 bases, with 20 bases between them. CDR3 sequence reads: CASSPSDRPTPYGYTF. CDR3 DNA: TGTGCCAGCAGCCCGTCAGACAGACCCACGCCCTATGGCTACACCTTC.

This clone showed up just a few times. V is TRBV7-2 and J is TRBJ2-1, with 8 bases that match TRBD1. Trimming removed 8 bases from V and 8 bases from J; junction bases left unmatched: 8. Looked up from germline, CDR1 is SGHTA and CDR2 is FQGNSA. This CDR3 region has 13 residues. This chain's CDR3 is CASSRGPNYEQFF. DNA for the CDR3: TGTGCCAGCTCCAGGGGGCCCAATTATGAGCAGTTCTTC.

The chain joins TRBV19 to TRBJ1-5; 9 bases agree with TRBD1. The junction had 11 bases not matched to a gene; V was cut back by 8 bases and J by 6 bases. The germline CDR1 and CDR2 sequences are LNHDA and SQIVND (reference sequence). The CDR3 totals 15 residues. CDR3 sequence reads: CASSKLGQGFQPQHF. The CDR3 DNA reads as TGTGCCAGTTCGAAACTGGGACAGGGTTTTCAGCCCCAGCATTTT.

This rearrangement joins TRBV4-3 to TRBJ1-5, with 11 nucleotides matching TRBD1. This CDR3 has 19 residues. The V gene's germline CDR1 is LGHNA and CDR2 YSLEER. V was clipped by 0 bases and J by 7 bases; unmatched bases: 14. CDR3 in DNA: TGCGCCAGCAGCCAAGATTTTCCTCGGGACAGGGGGGACGGGCAGCCCCAGCATTTT. It yields the protein CASSQDFPRDRGDGQPQHF.

The chain carries TRBV5-1 and TRBJ1-5, with TRBD1 identical over 8 bases. The trim removed 4 bases at V and 4 bases at J, leaving 4 bases unmatched. CDR1 and CDR2 from the germline V gene are SGHRS and YFSETQ. The CDR3 spans 14 residues. In DNA form, the CDR3 reads TGCGCCAGCAGCGCCGGACAGGGAAATCAGCCCCAGCATTTT. This sequence encodes CASSAGQGNQPQHF.

The V and J genes are TRBV25-1 and TRBJ2-3, with 8 bases aligning to TRBD2. CDR3 length: 16 residues. The V and J ends lost 3 bases and 4 bases, in that order; junction bases with no gene match: 9. CDR1 is MGHDK and CDR2 is SYGVNS in the germline V gene. The CDR3 reads CASSDPSEGLADTQYF. The CDR3 DNA reads as TGTGCCAGCAGTGACCCCTCGGAGGGACTAGCAGATACGCAGTATTTT.